The present entry profiles one T cell receptor beta chain with its context. Its cognate antigen is unknown. TCR sequencing used cDNA made by reverse transcription of extracted RNA. Clones were sequenced by immunoSEQ multiplex PCR, and TCRdb holds only the in-frame ones, with some missing. The repertoire holds about 14,000 clones, with approximately 50% as singletons. This sample was included in a study of CD8+ T cells in alopecia areata. Study background: A regimen of oral tofacitinib, 5 to 10 mg twice daily, was given to treated patients. Dosing with tofacitinib proceeded for 6 to 18 months, followed by 6 months off drug.

Germline V lookup: CDR1 MNHEY, CDR2 SVGAGI. V was pared by 7 bases and J by 2 bases, with 8 bases of the junction left unmatched. CDR3 length equals 14 residues. Findings of the study overall: Affected lesional scalp, above all in alopecia totalis/universalis, was more clonal than normal scalp. Resident alphabeta T-cell populations of normal skin are likewise subject to sequencing in scalp samples.

Alopecia areata patients gave lesional scalp punch biopsies and peripheral blood samples. The specimen was skin, collected at week 0. This TCR derives from a human donor with alopecia areata. The chain carries TRBV6-5 and TRBJ2-7, with TRBD1 identical over 7 bases. CDR3 amino acids: CASNKQGKPYEQYF. The DNA of the CDR3 is TGTGCCAGCAACAAACAGGGGAAGCCCTACGAGCAGTACTTC.